What follows are 13 T cell receptor beta chains derived from one specimen sequenced in a study of OX40 agonist ivuxolimab in advanced cancers. The assay was immunoSEQ multiplex PCR, and TCRdb's table has in-frame clones only and misses some. Among over 60,000 clones listed, approximately 88% were seen once. The sequences come from CD4+ or CD8+ T cells sorted from blood, collected in a trial of the OX40 agonist ivuxolimab. These receptors all stem from an adult with an advanced solid tumor such as melanoma, head and neck, liver or kidney cancer.

The chain links TRBV5-1 to TRBJ1-5; 10 nucleotides line up with TRBD1. Trimming at V came to 4 bases and at J to 2 bases, leaving 3 bases not matched to a gene. CDR3 size: 15 residues. Germline CDR1 is SGHRS and CDR2 is YFSETQ. CDR3 DNA sequence: TGCGCCAGCAGCGCGACAGGGGGCGGCAATCAGCCCCAGCATTTT. The encoded protein is CASSATGGGNQPQHF. Complete variable domain (other parts from reference TRBV5-1 and TRBJ1-5): KAGVTQTPRYLIKTRGQQVTLSCSPISGHRSVSWYQQTPGQGLQFLFEYFSETQRNKGNFPGRFSGRQFSNSRSEMNVSTLELGDSALYLCASSATGGGNQPQHFGDGTRLSIL.

The rearrangement links TRBV19 to TRBJ1-1; 10 positions agree with TRBD1. Per germline, CDR1 LNHDA and CDR2 SQIVND (reference sequence). This CDR3 spans 13 amino acids. The junction had 5 bases not matched to a gene; V was cut back by 9 bases and J by 4 bases. CDR3 coding DNA: TGTGCCAGCCGGGACAGGGGCCGCACTGAAGCTTTCTTT. Encoded protein: CASRDRGRTEAFF.

This clone has only a few counts. This sequence joins TRBV28 and TRBJ1-1, with D possibly TRBD1 on 5 matching bases. Germline V gene sequence: CDR1 MDHEN, CDR2 SYDVKM. V was shortened by 3 bases and J by 1 base, with 9 bases between the two germline ends. This CDR3 contains 14 residues. CDR3 nucleotide sequence: TGTGCCAGCAGTTTGGAGACAGCGAACACTGAAGCTTTCTTT. Residues: CASSLETANTEAFF. The full variable domain, with the rest looked up from reference TRBV28 and TRBJ1-1, is DVKVTQSSRYLVKRTGEKVFLECVQDMDHENMFWYRQDPGLGLRLIYFSYDVKMKEKGDIPEGYSVSREKKERFSLILESASTNQTSMYLCASSLETANTEAFFGQGTRLTVV.

V and J are TRBV19 and TRBJ1-5; 8 nucleotides agree with TRBD1. The ends lost 4 bases at V and 3 bases at J; junction bases unmatched: 8. CDR3 size: 16 residues. CDR1 and CDR2 (germline): LNHDA, SQIVND (reference sequence). The CDR3 reads CASSTRQGRDNQPQHF. The CDR3 DNA is TGTGCCAGTAGTACTCGACAGGGGAGGGACAATCAGCCCCAGCATTTT.

The chain employs TRBV4-3 and TRBJ2-2; TRBD1 agrees at 8 bases. This CDR3 comprises 18 residues. Germline V lookup: CDR1 LGHNA, CDR2 YSLEER. V was pared by 1 base and J by 4 bases, with 11 bases of the junction left unmatched. DNA of the CDR3: TGCGCCAGCAGCCAAGTGGGACAGGTAGGCAAGAGCACCGGGGAGCTGTTTTTT. It specifies CASSQVGQVGKSTGELFF.

The CDR3, as DNA: TGTGCCAGTAGTGACAGAAACTATGGCTACACCTTC. This gives the protein CASSDRNYGYTF. The chain couples TRBV19 to TRBJ1-2; possible D gene TRBD1, 5 bases. V was cut by 5 bases and J by 2 bases, with 6 bases left in between. This CDR3 is 12 amino acids long. CDR1 and CDR2 from the germline V gene are LNHDA and SQIVND (reference sequence).

V and J are TRBV21-1 and TRBJ2-7; the table assigns TRBD1, which was not confirmed against the DNA. TRBV21-1 is assigned pseudogene status. This CDR3 has 17 amino acids. As DNA, the CDR3 is TGTGCCAGCAGCCGAAAGGGTAGGAAGAAGGGGTCCTACGAGCAGTACTTC. This codes for CASSRKGRKKGSYEQYF.

This chain joins TRBV7-2 and TRBJ2-7, with 8 bases identical to TRBD1. The germline V gene has CDR1 SGHTA and CDR2 FQGNSA. CDR3 length equals 14 residues. The junction had 3 bases not matched to a gene; V was cut back by 3 bases and J by 2 bases. CDR3 nucleotide sequence: TGTGCCAGCAGCTTTAGCAGGGGGCCCTACGAGCAGTACTTC. Protein sequence: CASSFSRGPYEQYF.

The rearrangement joins TRBV6-6 to TRBJ1-5, with TRBD1 matching over 7 bases. V lost 5 bases, J lost 5 bases, and 9 bases stayed unmatched. CDR3 length: 15 amino acids. CDR1 MNHNY and CDR2 SVGAGI come from the germline V gene (reference sequence). CDR3 sequence: CASSRRDRAYQPQHF. CDR3 DNA sequence: TGTGCCAGCAGTAGACGCGACAGGGCCTATCAGCCCCAGCATTTT.

A single count supports this clone. V usage is TRBV19 and J usage is TRBJ1-5; 8 nucleotides match TRBD1. This CDR3 has 15 residues. The V gene's germline CDR1 is LNHDA and CDR2 SQIVND (reference sequence). After removal of 4 bases from V and 4 bases from J, the junction contained 6 bases not matched to a gene. The CDR3 protein is CASSTQGASNQPQHF. Written as DNA, the CDR3 is TGTGCCAGTAGTACGCAGGGGGCTTCAAATCAGCCCCAGCATTTT.

The chain employs TRBV7-9 and TRBJ1-3, with no clear D. Trimming took 5 bases from V and 4 from J, leaving 15 bases between them. The CDR3 has 15 residues. The germline CDR1 and CDR2 sequences are SEHNR and FQNEAQ (reference sequence). CDR3 protein: CASSGLGLSGNTIYF. CDR3 nucleotides: TGTGCCAGCAGCGGCCTAGGGTTGTCCGGAAACACCATATATTTT.

The J gene is TRBJ2-7, the V gene TRBV21-1; TRBD1 was called by the table and not checked on the DNA. TRBV21-1 has pseudogene status. This CDR3 comprises 15 residues. The CDR3 DNA follows: TGTGCCAGCAGCAAAGGCGGGACAGGTGAGTACGAGCAGTACTTC. Amino acid sequence: CASSKGGTGEYEQYF.

The chain uses TRBV6-5 and TRBJ1-1; D ambiguous. The germline V gene has CDR1 MNHEY and CDR2 SVGAGI. This CDR3 is 11 amino acids long. Trimming took off 2 bases at V and 7 bases at J, with 5 bases between the two ends. The DNA for the CDR3 is TGTGCCAGCAGTTACGCAGATGAAGCTTTCTTT. It encodes CASSYADEAFF.